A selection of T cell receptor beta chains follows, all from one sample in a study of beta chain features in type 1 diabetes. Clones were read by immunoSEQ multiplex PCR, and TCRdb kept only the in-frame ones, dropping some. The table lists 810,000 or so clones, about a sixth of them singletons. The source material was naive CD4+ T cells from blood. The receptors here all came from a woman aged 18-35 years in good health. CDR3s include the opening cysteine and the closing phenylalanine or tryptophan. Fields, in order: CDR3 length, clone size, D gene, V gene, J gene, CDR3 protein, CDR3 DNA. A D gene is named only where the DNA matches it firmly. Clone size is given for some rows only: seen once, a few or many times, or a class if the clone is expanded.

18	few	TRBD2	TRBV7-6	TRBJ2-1	CASSLARESASGYNEQFF	TGTGCCAGCAGCTTAGCGCGAGAATCGGCTAGCGGCTACAATGAGCAGTTCTTC
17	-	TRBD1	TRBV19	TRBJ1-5	CASSIQRTGFVVQPQHF	TGTGCCAGTAGTATTCAAAGGACAGGATTTGTCGTCCAGCCCCAGCATTTT
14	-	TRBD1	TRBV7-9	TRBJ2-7	CASSSRQGSDEQYF	TGTGCCAGCAGCTCCAGACAGGGTTCCGACGAGCAGTACTTC
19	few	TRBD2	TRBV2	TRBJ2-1	CASRGDGLAGGHSYNEQFF	TGTGCCAGCAGAGGCGATGGACTAGCGGGAGGCCACTCCTACAATGAGCAGTTCTTC
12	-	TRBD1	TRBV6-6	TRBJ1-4	CASRQGNEKLFF	TGTGCCAGCAGACAGGGGAATGAAAAACTGTTTTTT
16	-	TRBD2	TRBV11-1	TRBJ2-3	CASSIRTSGFTDTQYF	TGTGCCAGCAGCATCCGGACTAGCGGGTTCACAGATACGCAGTATTTT
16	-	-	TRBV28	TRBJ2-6	CASSSAGTTGANVLTF	TGTGCCAGCAGTTCCGCGGGGACAACTGGGGCCAACGTCCTGACTTTC
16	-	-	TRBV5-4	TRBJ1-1	CASSFSLGAGNTEAFF	TGTGCCAGCAGCTTCTCCTTGGGGGCGGGGAACACTGAAGCTTTCTTT
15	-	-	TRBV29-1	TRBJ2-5	CSVDTPRTVGETQYF	TGCAGCGTTGACACCCCACGGACGGTCGGCGAGACCCAGTACTTC
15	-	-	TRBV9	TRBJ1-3	CASSALQGPGNTIYF	TGTGCCAGCAGCGCCTTACAGGGTCCTGGAAACACCATATATTTT
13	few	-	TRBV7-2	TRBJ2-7	CASSLARSYEQYF	TGTGCCAGCAGCTTAGCCCGGTCCTACGAGCAGTACTTC
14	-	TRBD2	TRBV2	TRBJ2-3	CASSVTGGLDTQYF	TGTGCCAGCAGTGTAACGGGAGGTTTAGATACGCAGTATTTT
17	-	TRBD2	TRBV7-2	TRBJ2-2	CASSLARGRDYTGELFF	TGTGCCAGCAGCTTAGCTCGGGGGAGGGATTACACCGGGGAGCTGTTTTTT
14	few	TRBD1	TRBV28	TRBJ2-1	CASSKGQGENEQFF	TGTGCCAGCAGTAAGGGACAGGGTGAGAATGAGCAGTTCTTC
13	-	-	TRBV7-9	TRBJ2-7	CASSFSQGYEQYF	TGTGCCAGCAGCTTCTCTCAGGGATACGAGCAGTACTTC
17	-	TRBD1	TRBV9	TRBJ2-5	CASSVGSRQGRQETQYF	TGTGCCAGCAGCGTAGGCTCCCGACAGGGGAGGCAAGAGACCCAGTACTTC
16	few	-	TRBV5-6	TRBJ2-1	CASSSPGTQPNNEQFF	TGTGCCAGCAGTTCGCCGGGGACCCAACCCAACAATGAGCAGTTCTTC
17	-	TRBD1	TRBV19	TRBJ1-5	CASSTPGGRGGNQPQHF	TGTGCCAGTAGTACCCCAGGGGGAAGGGGGGGCAATCAGCCCCAGCATTTT
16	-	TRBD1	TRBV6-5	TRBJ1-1	CASSSPGGQGDTEAFF	TGTGCCAGCAGTTCCCCCGGGGGACAGGGGGATACTGAAGCTTTCTTT
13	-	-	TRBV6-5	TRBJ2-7	CASSLDIAYEQYF	TGTGCCAGCAGCCTGGACATTGCCTACGAGCAGTACTTC
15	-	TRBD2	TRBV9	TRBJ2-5	CASSVASGGKETQYF	TGTGCCAGCAGCGTAGCTAGCGGGGGTAAAGAGACCCAGTACTTC
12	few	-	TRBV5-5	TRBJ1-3	CASSLPLNTIYF	TGTGCCAGCAGCTTACCTCTGAACACCATATATTTT
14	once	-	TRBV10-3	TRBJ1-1	CAISESTRGTEAFF	TGTGCCATCAGTGAGTCGACTAGGGGAACTGAAGCTTTCTTT
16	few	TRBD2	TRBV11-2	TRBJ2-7	CASSSTSGRKSYEQYF	TGTGCCAGCAGCTCTACTAGCGGGAGGAAGTCCTACGAGCAGTACTTC
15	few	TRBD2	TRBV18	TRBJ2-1	CASSPGTSGGDEQFF	TGTGCCAGCTCTCCCGGGACTAGCGGAGGGGATGAGCAGTTCTTC
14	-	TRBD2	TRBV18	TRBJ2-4	CASSPTSGRAALYF	TGTGCCAGCTCACCAACTAGCGGGAGGGCCGCATTATACTTC
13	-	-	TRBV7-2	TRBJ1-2	CASSPALNYGYTF	TGTGCCAGCAGCCCTGCACTGAACTATGGCTACACCTTC
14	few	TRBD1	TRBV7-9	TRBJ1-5	CASSPGQGNQPQHF	TGTGCCAGCAGCCCCGGACAGGGGAATCAGCCCCAGCATTTT
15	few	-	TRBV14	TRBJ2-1	CASSQVRRAGGEQFF	TGTGCCAGCAGCCAAGTGCGGAGGGCGGGTGGTGAGCAGTTCTTC
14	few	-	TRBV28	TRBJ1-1	CASSTVRQNTEAFF	TGTGCCAGCAGTACCGTTCGGCAGAACACTGAAGCTTTCTTT
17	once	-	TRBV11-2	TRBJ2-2	CASSSIVGALSTGELFF	TGTGCCAGCAGCTCGATAGTCGGGGCCTTGAGCACCGGGGAGCTGTTTTTT
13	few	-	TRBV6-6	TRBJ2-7	CASSNPPIHEQYF	TGTGCCAGCAGTAACCCCCCCATCCACGAGCAGTACTTC